One sample yielded the 14 T cell receptor beta chains listed below, sequenced in a study of T-cell memory formation after mild COVID-19. One entry per CDR3 protein, called by TCRdb with MiXCR from the 5' RACE reads. In the table there are hundreds of thousands of distinct CDR3 sequences, 15% to 20% of which are singletons. The material sequenced was PBMCs or a T cell subset sorted from them (not recorded which). The receptors shown here come from a man younger than 35 who had mild COVID-19 (a few samples of this study predate the infection). Cell type and time point are not known.

This chain connects TRBV6-6 to TRBJ2-5, with 7 nucleotides matching TRBD1. Germline CDR1 MNHNY, CDR2 SVGAGI (reference sequence). This CDR3 spans 15 amino acids. The V segment lost 4 bases and the J segment 5 bases; nucleotides outside the gene matches: 10. The CDR3 loop is CASSWRTGLGETQYF. The CDR3 bases are TGTGCCAGCAGTTGGAGGACAGGCCTAGGGGAGACCCAGTACTTC.

This clonotype was found a few times. The V and J genes are TRBV19 and TRBJ1-5; possibly TRBD1 for D (5 bases). Trimming pared 4 bases from V and 3 bases from J, leaving 7 bases between. In germline, CDR1 is LNHDA, CDR2 SQIVND (reference sequence). This CDR3 has 13 amino acids. As DNA, the CDR3 is TGTGCCAGTAGTAGACAGAACAATCAGCCCCAGCATTTT. It yields the protein CASSRQNNQPQHF.

This clonotype was picked up a small number of times. This chain joins TRBV7-2 and TRBJ2-7, with TRBD2 matching 7 bases. Trimming cost V 3 bases and J 2 bases; bases outside gene matches: 4. CDR1 is SGHTA, CDR2 FQGNSA, per germline. The length of the CDR3 is 14 residues. CDR3 nucleotides: TGTGCCAGCAGCTTCGAAAGCGGGGCCTACGAGCAGTACTTC. Protein: CASSFESGAYEQYF.

This clonotype was seen a handful of times. The rearrangement links TRBV20-1 to TRBJ2-4; D remains unclear. CDR3 length: 15 amino acids. Germline CDR1 reads DFQATT; CDR2 reads SNEGSKA (reference sequence). Trimming shortened V by 0 bases and J by 0 bases, and 9 bases separated the two germline ends. DNA of the CDR3: TGCAGTGCTAGAGATGTTCGGCGAGCCAAAAACATTCAGTACTTC. This codes for CSARDVRRAKNIQYF.

V gene TRBV20-1 combines with J gene TRBJ2-7; 9 nucleotides agree with TRBD1. V trimming: 6 bases; J trimming: 4 bases; junction bases outside the gene matches: 10. Germline V gives CDR1 DFQATT, CDR2 SNEGSKA (reference sequence). CDR3 length: 14 amino acids. CDR3 nucleotide sequence: TGCAGTGCCGAACAGGGGGCACCTACTTACGAGCAGTACTTC. Amino acids: CSAEQGAPTYEQYF.

The rearrangement uses TRBV12-3 or TRBV12-4 and TRBJ1-6; D is possibly TRBD1 (5 bases). This CDR3 is built from 15 residues. V lost 7 bases and J 10 bases, leaving 20 bases between the germline ends. The CDR3: CASTWNEGRVSPLHF. CDR3 sequence (DNA): TGTGCCAGCACCTGGAATGAGGGCAGGGTCTCACCCCTCCACTTT.

This clonotype was observed many times. The chain uses TRBV4-2 and TRBJ2-7, with D tentatively TRBD1 (5 bases). This CDR3 has 13 residues. V lost 4 bases to trimming and J lost 1 base, with 8 bases between them. Germline V gene lookup returns CDR1 LGHNA and CDR2 YNFKEQ. This CDR3 reads CASSPDTSYEQYF. CDR3 in DNA: TGTGCCAGCAGCCCGGACACATCCTACGAGCAGTACTTC.

This clonotype has only a few counts. This chain's CDR3 is CASSQDLLGGETQYF. CDR3 coding DNA: TGCGCCAGCAGCCAAGATCTTCTGGGGGGAGAGACCCAGTACTTC. The rearrangement joins TRBV4-3 to TRBJ2-5; a possible D gene is TRBD2 (6 bases). Germline lookup yields CDR1 LGHNA and CDR2 YSLEER. The ends were cut back, 0 bases at V and 4 bases at J, with 12 bases in the middle. The CDR3 contains 15 residues.

This chain uses TRBV7-2 with TRBJ2-6; D is unclear. CDR3 length equals 16 residues. The germline V gene has CDR1 SGHTA and CDR2 FQGNSA. V was trimmed by 1 base and J by 1 base, leaving 8 bases between them. The CDR3 region has the DNA TGTGCCAGCAGCTTAGACCGAGGTTCTGGGGCCAACGTCCTGACTTTC. Protein sequence: CASSLDRGSGANVLTF.

The chain joins TRBV24-1 to TRBJ1-5; TRBD1 aligns across 8 bases. Germline-derived CDR1 and CDR2 are KGHDR and SFDVKD. V lost 3 bases, J lost 3 bases, and 6 bases stayed unmatched. This CDR3 has 16 amino acids. The CDR3 reads CATSDPRTGINQPQHF. For the CDR3, the DNA is TGTGCCACCAGTGATCCACGGACAGGGATCAATCAGCCCCAGCATTTT.

The table lists this clonotype with a few counts. CDR3 nucleotides: TGTGCCACCAGTGATCCCCGGCGGGGGGGAGGAAACATTCAGTACTTC. Residues: CATSDPRRGGGNIQYF. The chain carries TRBV24-1 and TRBJ2-4; TRBD2 matches 9 bases. The V gene's germline CDR1 is KGHDR and CDR2 SFDVKD. This CDR3 is built from 16 residues. V dropped 3 bases and J dropped 6; count of bases not matched to a gene: 8.

J is TRBJ1-6 and V is TRBV6-2 or TRBV6-3; D uncertain. There are 12 residues in the CDR3. CDR1 and CDR2 (germline): MNHEY, SVGEGT. Trimming removed 5 bases at V and 8 bases at J, with 7 bases between. The CDR3 nucleotides are TGTGCCAGCAGTCGGACCGATTCACCCCTCCACTTT. It translates to CASSRTDSPLHF.

This rearrangement joins TRBV5-5 to TRBJ1-1, with a possible D match to TRBD1 (6 bases). Germline CDR1 is SGHKS and CDR2 is YYEKEE (reference sequence). Trimming removed 2 bases from V and 7 bases from J, with 18 bases in between. CDR3 size: 15 residues. CDR3: CASSLSSTGIVEAFF. The CDR3 DNA reads as TGTGCCAGCAGCTTAAGTTCCACAGGGATCGTTGAAGCTTTCTTT.

This clonotype has ten or more counts. The CDR3 loop reads CASSLLSGGHVIQETQYF. The CDR3 nucleotides read TGTGCCAGCAGCTTGCTCAGCGGGGGGCATGTGATACAAGAGACCCAGTACTTC. This sequence joins TRBV7-2 and TRBJ2-5; TRBD2 matches at 9 bases. The CDR3 has 18 residues. V was pared by 3 bases and J by 2 bases, with 13 bases of the junction left unmatched. Germline CDR1 is SGHTA and CDR2 is FQGNSA.